These 15 T cell receptor beta chains were sequenced from one sample in a study of T cell changes during pregnancy in multiple sclerosis. Method: immunoSEQ multiplex PCR; TCRdb's copy keeps in-frame clones and lacks some. Among 26,000 or so clones listed, 88% were seen once. The sequencing here drew on CD8+ T cells from peripheral blood mononuclear cells, taken in the second trimester of pregnancy. These receptors all stem from a female donor with multiple sclerosis, enrolled in a pregnancy study.

The rearrangement links TRBV7-8 to TRBJ1-1; 7 positions match TRBD1. The CDR3 covers 15 residues. Trimming cost V 4 bases and J 5 bases; bases outside gene matches: 10. CDR1 and CDR2 (germline): SGHVS, FQNEAQ. The CDR3 DNA follows: TGTGCCAGCAGCTATTTAGGGGGCGAGGGGACTGAAGCTTTCTTT. The encoded protein is CASSYLGGEGTEAFF.

The chain uses TRBV5-1 and TRBJ2-7; 8 bases fit TRBD1. Losses at the gene ends were 3 bases for V and 7 bases for J; bases not matched to a gene: 9. The CDR3 runs 14 residues. Germline-derived CDR1 and CDR2 are SGHRS and YFSETQ. The chain's CDR3 is CASSYGTGPLEQYF. Written as DNA, the CDR3 is TGCGCCAGCAGCTACGGGACAGGCCCCCTGGAGCAGTACTTC. The full variable domain, its missing parts supplied by reference TRBV5-1 and TRBJ2-7, is KAGVTQTPRYLIKTRGQQVTLSCSPISGHRSVSWYQQTPGQGLQFLFEYFSETQRNKGNFPGRFSGRQFSNSRSEMNVSTLELGDSALYLCASSYGTGPLEQYFGPGTRLTVT.

The chain is built from TRBV2 and TRBJ2-5, with 7 bases lining up with TRBD2. This CDR3 is 18 amino acids long. CDR1 is SNHLY, CDR2 FYNNEI, per germline. The ends lost 3 bases at V and 5 bases at J; junction bases unmatched: 18. This CDR3 is CASSDPRAGGGMGETQYF. The CDR3, as DNA: TGTGCCAGCAGTGACCCCCGGGCGGGCGGGGGTATGGGGGAGACCCAGTACTTC.

The chain uses TRBV7-5 and TRBJ2-2; the tabulated D call, TRBD1, remains unverified against the DNA. TRBV7-5 is tagged as a pseudogene. The CDR3 has 17 residues. This CDR3 reads CARSAQLGTENTGELFF. As DNA, the CDR3 is TGTGCCAGAAGCGCACAGCTAGGGACAGAGAACACCGGGGAGCTGTTTTTT.

V gene TRBV4-2 combines with J gene TRBJ2-2, with 9 bases fitting TRBD2. CDR1 and CDR2 from the germline V gene are LGHNA and YNFKEQ. This CDR3 is built from 15 residues. Unmatched junction bases numbered 3, after V lost 4 bases and J lost 3 bases. The CDR3 protein is CASSPVAGDTGELFF. CDR3 sequence (DNA): TGTGCCAGCAGCCCCGTAGCGGGGGACACCGGGGAGCTGTTTTTT.

The chain has TRBV27 and TRBJ2-3, with D perhaps TRBD1 (5 bases). V was cut by 1 base and J by 0 bases, with 8 bases left in between. Germline lookup yields CDR1 MNHEY and CDR2 SMNVEV (reference sequence). The CDR3 runs to 15 residues. CDR3: CASSLFPGSTDTQYF. The CDR3 nucleotides read TGTGCCAGCAGTTTATTTCCAGGGAGCACAGATACGCAGTATTTT.

The chain uses TRBV11-2 and TRBJ2-5; no firm D call. Germline V lookup: CDR1 SGHAT, CDR2 FQNNGV. V lost 1 base to trimming and J lost 4 bases, with 10 bases between them. The CDR3 is made up of 14 amino acids. The CDR3 protein is CASSLVGSGETQYF. CDR3 nucleotides: TGTGCCAGCAGCTTAGTAGGTTCAGGAGAGACCCAGTACTTC.

The J gene is TRBJ2-7, the V gene TRBV14, with 7 bases aligning to TRBD2. Trimming took 3 bases from V and 7 from J; bases not matched to a gene: 12. This CDR3 is built from 15 residues. The V gene's germline CDR1 is SGHDN and CDR2 FVKESK. CDR3 residues: CASSHHTGGVGEQYF. The CDR3 DNA reads as TGTGCCAGCAGCCACCACACGGGGGGTGTTGGGGAGCAGTACTTC.

V is TRBV6-6 and J is TRBJ2-7; TRBD1 might be the D (5 bases). Germline values: CDR1 MNHNY, CDR2 SVGAGI (reference sequence). The CDR3 totals 15 residues. Trimming pared 2 bases from V and 1 base from J, leaving 12 bases between. CDR3 sequence reads: CASSYPTALSYEQYF. The CDR3 region has the DNA TGTGCCAGCAGTTACCCGACAGCCTTATCCTACGAGCAGTACTTC.

The V gene is TRBV7-6, the J gene TRBJ1-4; 10 bases line up with TRBD1. Germline V lookup: CDR1 SGHVS, CDR2 FNYEAQ. V shed 5 bases, J shed 8 bases, and the junction held 5 bases outside the gene matches. This CDR3 comprises 14 residues. The CDR3 DNA sequence: TGTGCCAGCAGCGGGGACAGGGGCGTCGAAAAACTGTTTTTT. Its translation: CASSGDRGVEKLFF.

The chain combines TRBV6-5 with TRBJ2-2; a possible D gene is TRBD1 (6 bases). CDR1 is MNHEY and CDR2 is SVGAGI in the germline V gene. This CDR3 spans 15 amino acids. Trimming pared 2 bases from V and 5 bases from J, leaving 12 bases between. DNA of the CDR3: TGTGCCAGCAGTTACACAGGGCCGGGGACCGGGGAGCTGTTTTTT. It yields the protein CASSYTGPGTGELFF.

This rearrangement joins TRBV5-6 to TRBJ2-1; possibly TRBD1 for D (6 bases). Trimming took off 1 base at V and 4 bases at J, with 12 bases between the two ends. The CDR3 is 15 residues long. From germline, CDR1 is SGHDT and CDR2 YYEEEE. The CDR3 DNA reads TGTGCCAGCAGCTTGTTCGGGGACACTTACAATGAGCAGTTCTTC. Amino acids: CASSLFGDTYNEQFF.

The chain couples TRBV7-8 to TRBJ2-7; the match to TRBD2 covers 8 bases. CDR3 length: 14 residues. Germline CDR1 reads SGHVS; CDR2 reads FQNEAQ. V lost 8 bases to trimming and J lost 3 bases; unmatched junction nucleotides: 9. DNA for the CDR3: TGTGCCAGCCGCCCGGGGGGGTCCCGCTACGAGCAGTACTTC. This gives the protein CASRPGGSRYEQYF.

The chain is built from TRBV27 and TRBJ1-1, with 9 bases identical to TRBD1. CDR3 size: 14 residues. Per the germline V gene, CDR1 is MNHEY and CDR2 is SMNVEV (reference sequence). J was trimmed by 10 bases and V by 5 bases; bases with no gene match: 11. CDR3: CASSSDRGGSGAFF. In nucleotides, the CDR3 is TGTGCCAGCAGTAGTGACAGGGGGGGTTCAGGAGCTTTCTTT.

The chain has TRBV4-1 and TRBJ2-1; 11 bases align to TRBD2. This CDR3 is 16 amino acids long. Germline V gene data show CDR1 as MGHRA and CDR2 as YSYEKL. The trim removed 4 bases at V and 4 bases at J, leaving 6 bases unmatched. The CDR3 sequence: CASSPRLAGIYNEQFF. The CDR3, as DNA: TGCGCCAGCAGCCCACGACTAGCGGGGATTTACAATGAGCAGTTCTTC.